The TCR beta chain under discussion was sequenced for a study of Graves' ophthalmopathy and Graves' hyperthyroidism. Amplification from RNA transcripts yielded the TCR beta CDR3 regions. HTBI-primed first-round RT-PCR preceded second-round multiplex PCR. TCRdb redid the calling of the multiplex PCR reads with MiXCR, one entry per CDR3 protein. The sample has approximately 380,000 distinct CDR3 sequences; over 20% are singletons. General study results and limits: Blood shared most expanded thyroid clonotypes above 0.001 frequency. In separating ophthalmopathy from stable hyperthyroidism, a 13-signature model achieved 87.88% sensitivity and 70% to 83% specificity. Both a roughly 65% sensitivity and an approximately 76% specificity characterized the model's predictions of ophthalmopathy progression.

Concerning this clonotype: The target antigen is unknown.

Germline V CDR1 and CDR2: KGHSH, LQKENI. This CDR3 comprises 14 residues. Trimming removed 3 bases from V and 3 bases from J; junction bases left unmatched: 3. Sequencing was done on a sample of peripheral blood. The TCR was taken from a woman between 18 and 29 years old with stable Graves' hyperthyroidism. The gene calls are TRBV18 and TRBJ2-7; 9 positions match TRBD2. CDR3 region: CASSPRTSDYEQYF. CDR3 bases: TGTGCCAGCTCACCGCGGACTAGCGACTACGAGCAGTACTTC. The whole variable domain, filled in from reference TRBV18 and TRBJ2-7, reads NAGVMQNPRHLVRRRGQEARLRCSPMKGHSHVYWYRQLPEEGLKFMVYLQKENIIDESGMPKERFSAEFPKEGPSILRIQQVVRGDSAAYFCASSPRTSDYEQYFGPGTRLTVT.